Presented here are 30 T cell receptor beta chains from one specimen sequenced in a study of long-term antiretroviral therapy in people with HIV. At survey level, the immunoSEQ assay was run in its v3.0 version. Profiling relied on immunoSEQ multiplex PCR, and the TCRdb table lists in-frame clones only, not all of them. The data show 15,000 to 20,000 clones, with around 89% seen just once and more than 10% held by the top ten. Sequenced material: unsorted PBMCs, taken 6.9 years after starting antiretroviral therapy. These receptors all come from a man aged 50 to 59 with HIV.

This sequence joins TRBV6-1 and TRBJ2-7; D might be TRBD1 (6 bases). Trimming removed 5 bases from V and 2 bases from J, with 16 bases in between. Per germline, CDR1 MNHNS and CDR2 SASEGT. CDR3 length equals 15 residues. CDR3 protein: CASSSADRRTYEQYF. The DNA of the CDR3 is TGTGCCAGCAGTTCGGCAGACAGGCGAACCTACGAGCAGTACTTC.

This chain joins TRBV18 and TRBJ2-7; 8 nucleotides match TRBD2. Germline V gene data show CDR1 as KGHSH and CDR2 as LQKENI. Trimming cost V 3 bases and J 0 bases; bases outside gene matches: 4. CDR3 length: 15 residues. The CDR3 sequence is CASSPPAGGSYEQYF. The CDR3 DNA reads TGTGCCAGCTCACCCCCGGCGGGAGGCTCCTACGAGCAGTACTTC.

CDR3 amino acids: CASSPSAASLRGYTF. As DNA, the CDR3 is TGTGCCAGCAGCCCCTCTGCGGCTTCCCTACGGGGCTACACCTTC. V gene TRBV9 combines with J gene TRBJ1-2; D unclear. Trimming shortened V by 4 bases and J by 8 bases, and 21 bases separated the two germline ends. Germline V lookup: CDR1 SGDLS, CDR2 YYNGEE. This CDR3 is built from 15 residues. The entire variable domain, with the rest obtained from reference TRBV9 and TRBJ1-2, is as follows: DSGVTQTPKHLITATGQRVTLRCSPRSGDLSVYWYQQSLDQGLQFLIQYYNGEERAKGNILERFSAQQFPDLHSELNLSSLELGDSALYFCASSPSAASLRGYTFGSGTRLTVV.

This clone was observed a single time. The V and J genes are TRBV28 and TRBJ1-2; D is uncertain. This CDR3 contains 16 residues. The germline V and J ends were trimmed by 8 bases and 10 bases, with 29 bases remaining between them. CDR1 is MDHEN, CDR2 SYDVKM, per germline. Here the CDR3 reads CASASVAGGQALIYTF. CDR3 DNA: TGTGCCAGCGCCTCCGTTGCGGGTGGGCAGGCCCTTATCTACACCTTC.

This rearrangement joins TRBV10-3 to TRBJ2-2; the D is unclear. In germline, CDR1 is ENHRY, CDR2 SYGVKD. V gave up 10 bases and J gave up 1 base, with 10 bases separating them. The CDR3 totals 13 residues. CDR3: CATLTRNTGELFF. CDR3 bases: TGTGCCACCTTGACAAGGAACACCGGGGAGCTGTTTTTT.

The chain employs TRBV29-1 and TRBJ2-1; D is uncertain. The CDR3 sequence is 14 residues long. Germline V gives CDR1 SQVTM, CDR2 ANQGSEA. Trimming removed 4 bases at V and 0 bases at J, with 10 bases between. As DNA, the CDR3 is TGCAGCGTTGTAAGTGGAGCCTCCTACAATGAGCAGTTCTTC. Encoded protein: CSVVSGASYNEQFF.

V is TRBV9 and J is TRBJ2-7; TRBD2 agrees at 10 bases. The V gene end was trimmed by 0 bases and the J gene end by 1 base; junction bases not matched to a gene: 4. The CDR3 consists of 16 residues. CDR1 and CDR2 from the germline V gene are SGDLS and YYNGEE. This CDR3 is CASSVGLAGASYEQYF. The DNA for the CDR3 is TGTGCCAGCAGCGTAGGGCTAGCGGGAGCGTCCTACGAGCAGTACTTC.

This clone was recorded once. The chain recombines TRBV12-2 with TRBJ1-2; the tabulated D call, TRBD1, remains unverified against the DNA. TRBV12-2 is reported as a pseudogene. This CDR3 region has 14 residues. CDR3 amino acids: CASRYGTVPYGYTF. CDR3 DNA: TGTGCAAGTCGCTATGGGACAGTACCGTATGGCTACACCTTC.

In this sample, this clone turned up a few times. The rearrangement joins TRBV9 to TRBJ1-5, with D uncertain. Germline CDR1 and CDR2: SGDLS and YYNGEE. Trimming pared 0 bases from V and 5 bases from J, leaving 12 bases between. The CDR3 has 15 residues. CDR3 nucleotides: TGTGCCAGCAGCGTAGGTGGATTCGGGGATCAGCCCCAGCATTTT. Protein product: CASSVGGFGDQPQHF.

The chain joins TRBV28 to TRBJ1-1, with no clear D. CDR1 MDHEN and CDR2 SYDVKM come from the germline V gene. CDR3 size: 12 residues. Trimming removed 7 bases from V and 4 bases from J, with 10 bases in between. This CDR3 is CASKLAGTEAFF. The CDR3 nucleotides are TGTGCCAGCAAACTAGCGGGCACTGAAGCTTTCTTT.

The genes are TRBV27 and TRBJ1-3; a weak D match, TRBD1 (6 bases). Trimming removed 5 bases from V and 7 bases from J, with 12 bases in between. This CDR3 spans 13 amino acids. Germline-derived CDR1 and CDR2 are MNHEY and SMNVEV (reference sequence). CDR3 sequence: CASSTGQRNTIYF. The CDR3 DNA follows: TGTGCCAGCAGTACTGGACAGCGGAACACCATATATTTT.

The genes are TRBV9 and TRBJ2-1; D perhaps matches TRBD2 (6 bases). The germline gives CDR1 SGDLS, CDR2 YYNGEE. V was cut by 4 bases and J by 1 base, with 15 bases left in between. This CDR3 spans 16 amino acids. The CDR3 sequence is CASSKSPRGSYNEQFF. In DNA form, the CDR3 reads TGTGCCAGCAGCAAGAGCCCCCGGGGGTCCTACAATGAGCAGTTCTTC.

J is TRBJ1-2 and V is TRBV29-1, with D unclear. V was cut by 0 bases and J by 4 bases, with 6 bases left in between. CDR1 and CDR2 (germline): SQVTM, ANQGSEA. The length of the CDR3 is 12 residues. The CDR3 sequence: CSVEDRSYGYTF. The CDR3 DNA is TGCAGCGTTGAAGATCGCAGCTATGGCTACACCTTC.

Here the CDR3 reads CASSIREVLSYEQYF. The CDR3, as DNA: TGTGCCAGCAGCATACGGGAAGTTTTATCCTACGAGCAGTACTTC. The chain joins TRBV11-2 to TRBJ2-7, with D possibly matching TRBD2 (5 bases). The CDR3 runs 15 residues. V was cut by 5 bases and J by 1 base, with 15 bases left in between. CDR1 and CDR2 from the germline V gene are SGHAT and FQNNGV.

The chain employs TRBV5-1 and TRBJ2-4; D is uncertain. Trimming removed 2 bases at V and 6 bases at J, with 12 bases between. Germline V gene sequence: CDR1 SGHRS, CDR2 YFSETQ. This CDR3 is 14 amino acids long. The CDR3 DNA follows: TGCGCCAGCAGCTTCAAAGACACCTCAAACATTCAGTACTTC. This translates into CASSFKDTSNIQYF.

A single count supports this clone. The J gene is TRBJ2-7, the V gene TRBV6-1; tentative D call: TRBD1 (6 bases). Trimming shortened V by 3 bases and J by 7 bases, and 16 bases separated the two germline ends. CDR1 MNHNS and CDR2 SASEGT come from the germline V gene. The CDR3 sequence is 14 residues long. CDR3 protein: CASSEGLGTSEQYF. The CDR3 nucleotides are TGTGCCAGCAGTGAGGGCCTTGGGACATCAGAGCAGTACTTC.

The CDR3 spells CASSQVLREGGEQYF. CDR3 nucleotides: TGTGCCAGCAGCCAAGTTCTGCGGGAGGGAGGGGAGCAGTACTTC. V and J are TRBV4-2 and TRBJ2-7; 9 nucleotides agree with TRBD2. The length of the CDR3 is 15 residues. The V gene's germline CDR1 is LGHNA and CDR2 YNFKEQ. Germline trimming cut 1 base from V and 7 bases from J; bases unmatched to any gene: 8.

Only one count was recorded for this clone. The J gene is TRBJ2-2, the V gene TRBV2, with TRBD2 matching 10 bases. Germline V CDR1 and CDR2: SNHLY, FYNNEI. After removal of 5 bases from V and 7 bases from J, the junction contained 19 bases not matched to a gene. This CDR3 comprises 19 residues. Written as DNA, the CDR3 is TGTGCCAGCAGTTACGCGCGTCTAGGTCTAGCGGGAGTGGTCGGGGAGCTGTTTTTT. Translation gives CASSYARLGLAGVVGELFF.

Relative to its sample, this clone is large. CDR3 sequence (DNA): TGTGCCAGCACCAAAGGCGGGATACGGGACAATGAGCAGTTCTTC. Protein: CASTKGGIRDNEQFF. The chain joins TRBV11-2 to TRBJ2-1, with D possibly TRBD2 on 6 matching bases. From germline, CDR1 is SGHAT and CDR2 FQNNGV. This CDR3 is 15 amino acids long. The V end lost 7 bases, the J end lost 5 bases, and 18 bases lay between the germline ends. Filled out from reference TRBV11-2 and TRBJ2-1, the complete variable domain reads EAGVAQSPRYKIIEKRQSVAFWCNPISGHATLYWYQQILGQGPKLLIQFQNNGVVDDSQLPKDRFSAERLKGVDSTLKIQPAKLEDSAVYLCASTKGGIRDNEQFFGPGTRLTVL.

The V and J genes are TRBV7-8 and TRBJ1-1; D not resolved. This CDR3 comprises 14 residues. V was pared by 0 bases and J by 1 base, with 6 bases between. CDR1 is SGHVS, CDR2 FQNEAQ, per germline. The CDR3 sequence is CASSLATKNTEAFF. CDR3 DNA sequence: TGTGCCAGCAGCTTAGCGACAAAGAACACTGAAGCTTTCTTT.

As concerns this clone: The sample contains more than one DNA sequence encoding this CDR3. This chain uses TRBV4-3 with TRBJ1-1; a weak D match, TRBD1 (6 bases). CDR3 length equals 15 residues. The germline V gene has CDR1 LGHNA and CDR2 YSLEER. V lost 0 bases and J lost 5, with 13 bases in between. As DNA, the CDR3 is TGCGCCAGCAGCCAAGATCGGGGGGCACGGACTGAAGCTTTCTTT. Translation gives CASSQDRGARTEAFF.

This clone has only a few counts. The genes are TRBV25-1 and TRBJ2-7; 9 nucleotides align to TRBD1. Germline assignment: CDR1 MGHDK and CDR2 SYGVNS. With V trimmed by 4 bases and J by 2 bases, 6 bases remained unmatched. This CDR3 region has 15 residues. The CDR3 coding sequence is TGTGCCAGCAGTGCACAGGGGGCGCAGGCCTACGAGCAGTACTTC. Amino acids: CASSAQGAQAYEQYF.

This clone has just one count. V and J are TRBV19 and TRBJ1-1; no clear D gene. There are 16 residues in the CDR3. V gave up 3 bases and J gave up 3 bases, with 17 bases separating them. In germline, CDR1 is LNHDA, CDR2 SQIVND (reference sequence). CDR3 sequence: CASSMAPRGVDTEAFF. CDR3 nucleotides: TGTGCCAGTAGTATGGCCCCGCGTGGGGTGGACACTGAAGCTTTCTTT.

The rearrangement joins TRBV9 to TRBJ2-5, with unresolved D. Looked up from germline, CDR1 is SGDLS and CDR2 is YYNGEE. Trimming pared 3 bases from V and 1 base from J, leaving 13 bases between. The CDR3 extends over 15 amino acids. The CDR3 spells CASSAPGRFQETQYF. The CDR3 DNA sequence: TGTGCCAGCAGCGCACCTGGACGGTTCCAAGAGACCCAGTACTTC.

This sequence joins TRBV7-9 and TRBJ1-2; 8 bases agree with TRBD1. V shed 3 bases and J 6 bases; nucleotides not matched to a gene: 12. CDR1 is SEHNR, CDR2 FQNEAQ, per germline (reference sequence). CDR3 length equals 16 residues. The CDR3 region has the DNA TGTGCCAGCAGCTTGGGGGCAGGACAGGGAGCGAATGGCTACACCTTC. Its translation is CASSLGAGQGANGYTF. Filled out from reference TRBV7-9 and TRBJ1-2, the complete variable domain reads DTGVSQNPRHKITKRGQNVTFRCDPISEHNRLYWYRQTLGQGPEFLTYFQNEAQLEKSRLLSDRFSAERPKGSFSTLEIQRTEQGDSAMYLCASSLGAGQGANGYTFGSGTRLTVV.

V gene TRBV27 combines with J gene TRBJ2-2; the D is unclear. The V gene lost 3 bases and the J gene lost 2 bases, with 10 bases spanning the gap. The CDR3 totals 15 residues. From germline, CDR1 is MNHEY and CDR2 SMNVEV (reference sequence). The CDR3 DNA reads as TGTGCCAGCAGTTTCGTGGCTTCAAACACCGGGGAGCTGTTTTTT. Translation gives CASSFVASNTGELFF.

This chain uses TRBV9 with TRBJ1-5; tentative D call: TRBD1 (5 bases). Germline V gene data show CDR1 as SGDLS and CDR2 as YYNGEE. V shed 4 bases and J shed 1 base, with 15 bases lying between them. The CDR3 has 16 amino acids. This CDR3 reads CASSPQPGSSNQPQHF. The CDR3 nucleotides read TGTGCCAGCAGCCCTCAACCAGGGTCGAGCAATCAGCCCCAGCATTTT.

The chain couples TRBV30 to TRBJ1-5, with D possibly matching TRBD1 (5 bases). CDR1 and CDR2 (germline): GTSNPN, SVGIG (reference sequence). Trimming stripped 2 bases from V and 2 bases from J, with 13 bases between. CDR3 size: 15 residues. CDR3 loop: CAWSQSPGGNQPQHF. The CDR3 bases are TGTGCCTGGAGTCAGTCCCCGGGGGGCAATCAGCCCCAGCATTTT.

The chain uses TRBV11-3 and TRBJ2-7; D may be TRBD1 or TRBD2 (5 bases each). Between the trimmed V and J ends, which lost 5 bases and 7 bases, there was a span of 21 bases. The CDR3 contains 15 residues. Germline V gene data show CDR1 as SGHNT and CDR2 as YENEEA. As DNA, the CDR3 is TGTGCCAGCAGCCCCGGGACCGCTATCCTTGGTGAGCAGTACTTC. Translating gives CASSPGTAILGEQYF.

The J gene is TRBJ1-1, the V gene TRBV19, with D perhaps matching TRBD1 (5 bases). The germline V gene has CDR1 LNHDA and CDR2 SQIVND (reference sequence). The V end was cut by 5 bases, the J end by 1 base, with 17 bases between. This CDR3 is 16 amino acids long. The CDR3 DNA follows: TGTGCCAGTAGTCCAATCGTCGAGGGGCGGAACACTGAAGCTTTCTTT. Amino acid sequence: CASSPIVEGRNTEAFF.